The entry below describes one TCR beta chain. Here immunoSEQ multiplex PCR was the method, and the copy in TCRdb shows in-frame clones only, minus some. In the table there are some 270,000 clones, 89% of which are singletons. The data were obtained in a study of blood T cell repertoires in COVID-19. Study background: Samples came from the United States, Italy and Spain, spanning acute and convalescent COVID-19.

From germline, CDR1 is KGHSH and CDR2 LQKENI. The CDR3 sequence is 14 residues long. The trim removed 3 bases at V and 5 bases at J, leaving 5 bases unmatched. The rearrangement links TRBV18 to TRBJ2-7, with TRBD2 matching 9 bases. This TCR was recovered from a man in his forties or fifties with acute or convalescent COVID-19. What was sequenced was peripheral blood. Written as DNA, the CDR3 is TGTGCCAGCTCACCGGCCGGGACTAGCAACGAGCAGTACTTC. Protein sequence: CASSPAGTSNEQYF.